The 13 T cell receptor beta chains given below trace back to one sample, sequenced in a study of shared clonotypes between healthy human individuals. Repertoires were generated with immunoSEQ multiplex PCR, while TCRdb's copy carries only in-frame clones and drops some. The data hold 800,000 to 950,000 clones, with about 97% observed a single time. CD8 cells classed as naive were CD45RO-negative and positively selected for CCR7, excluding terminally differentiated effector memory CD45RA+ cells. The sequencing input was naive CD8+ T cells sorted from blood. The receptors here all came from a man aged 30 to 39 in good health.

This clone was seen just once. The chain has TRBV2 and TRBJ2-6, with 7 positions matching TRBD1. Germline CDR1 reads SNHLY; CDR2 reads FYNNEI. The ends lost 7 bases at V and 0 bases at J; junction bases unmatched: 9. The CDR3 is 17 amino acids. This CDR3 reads CASTGGQAFSGANVLTF. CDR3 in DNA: TGTGCCAGCACGGGCGGACAGGCCTTCTCTGGGGCCAACGTCCTGACTTTC.

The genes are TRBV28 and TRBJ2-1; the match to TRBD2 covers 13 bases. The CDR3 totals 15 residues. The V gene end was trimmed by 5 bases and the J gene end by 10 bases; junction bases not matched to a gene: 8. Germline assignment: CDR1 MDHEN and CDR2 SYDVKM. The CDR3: CASSPGLAGIREQFF. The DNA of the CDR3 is TGTGCCAGCAGTCCGGGACTAGCGGGAATTAGGGAGCAGTTCTTC.

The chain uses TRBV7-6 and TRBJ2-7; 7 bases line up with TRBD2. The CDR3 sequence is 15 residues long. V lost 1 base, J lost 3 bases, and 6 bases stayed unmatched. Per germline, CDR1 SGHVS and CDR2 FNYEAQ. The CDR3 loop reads CASSLEAGVNYEQYF. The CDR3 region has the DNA TGTGCCAGCAGCTTAGAGGCGGGAGTCAACTACGAGCAGTACTTC.

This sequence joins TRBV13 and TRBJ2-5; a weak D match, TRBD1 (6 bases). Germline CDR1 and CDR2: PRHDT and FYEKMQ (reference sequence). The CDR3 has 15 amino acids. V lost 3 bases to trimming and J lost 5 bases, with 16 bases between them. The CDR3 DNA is TGTGCCAGCAGCTTCCGGACAGCCACCGCGGAGACCCAGTACTTC. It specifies CASSFRTATAETQYF.

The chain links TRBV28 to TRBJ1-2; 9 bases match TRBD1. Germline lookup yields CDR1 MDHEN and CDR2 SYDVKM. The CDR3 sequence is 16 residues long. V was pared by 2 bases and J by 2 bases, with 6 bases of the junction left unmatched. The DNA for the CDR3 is TGTGCCAGCAGTTTAAAGGGGACAGGGTGGAACTATGGCTACACCTTC. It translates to CASSLKGTGWNYGYTF.

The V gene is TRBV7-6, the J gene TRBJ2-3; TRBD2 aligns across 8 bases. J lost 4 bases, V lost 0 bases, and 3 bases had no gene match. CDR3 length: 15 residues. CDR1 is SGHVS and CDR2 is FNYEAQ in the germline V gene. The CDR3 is CASSLASGRADTQYF. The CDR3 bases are TGTGCCAGCAGCTTAGCGTCCGGGAGGGCAGATACGCAGTATTTT. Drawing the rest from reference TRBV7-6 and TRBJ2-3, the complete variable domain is GAGVSQSPRYKVTKRGQDVALRCDPISGHVSLYWYRQALGQGPEFLTYFNYEAQQDKSGLPNDRFSAERPEGSISTLTIQRTEQRDSAMYRCASSLASGRADTQYFGPGTRLTVL.

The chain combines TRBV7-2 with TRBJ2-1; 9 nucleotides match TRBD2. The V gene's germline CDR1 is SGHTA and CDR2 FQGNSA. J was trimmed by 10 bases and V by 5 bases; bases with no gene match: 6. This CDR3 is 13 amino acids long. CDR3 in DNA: TGTGCCAGCAGCCTAGGACTAGCGATAGAGCAGTTCTTC. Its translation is CASSLGLAIEQFF.

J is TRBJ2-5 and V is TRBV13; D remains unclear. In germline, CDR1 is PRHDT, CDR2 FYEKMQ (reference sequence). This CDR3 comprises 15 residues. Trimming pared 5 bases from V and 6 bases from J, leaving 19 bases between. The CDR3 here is CASSPRKSGTKTQYF. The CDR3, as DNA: TGTGCCAGCAGCCCCCGCAAGTCGGGCACTAAGACCCAGTACTTC. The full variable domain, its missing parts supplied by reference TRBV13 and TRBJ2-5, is AAGVIQSPRHLIKEKRETATLKCYPIPRHDTVYWYQQGPGQDPQFLISFYEKMQSDKGSIPDRFSAQQFSDYHSELNMSSLELGDSALYFCASSPRKSGTKTQYFGPGTRLLVL.

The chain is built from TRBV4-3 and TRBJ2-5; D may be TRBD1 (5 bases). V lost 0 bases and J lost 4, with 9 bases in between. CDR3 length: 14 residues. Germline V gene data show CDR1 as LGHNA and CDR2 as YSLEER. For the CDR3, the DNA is TGCGCCAGCAGCCAAGATGTTACAGGAGAGACCCAGTACTTC. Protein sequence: CASSQDVTGETQYF.

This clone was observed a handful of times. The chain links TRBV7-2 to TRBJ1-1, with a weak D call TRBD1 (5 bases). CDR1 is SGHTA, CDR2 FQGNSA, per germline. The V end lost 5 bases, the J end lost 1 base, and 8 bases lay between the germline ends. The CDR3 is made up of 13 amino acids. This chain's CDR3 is CASSQGRNTEAFF. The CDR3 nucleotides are TGTGCCAGCAGCCAGGGTCGGAACACTGAAGCTTTCTTT. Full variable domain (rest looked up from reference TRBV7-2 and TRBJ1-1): GAGVSQSPSNKVTEKGKDVELRCDPISGHTALYWYRQSLGQGLEFLIYFQGNSAPDKSGLPSDRFSAERTGGSVSTLTIQRTQQEDSAVYLCASSQGRNTEAFFGQGTRLTVV.

DNA for the CDR3: TGCGCCAGCAGTGGGGCTGGGGCCAACGTCCTGACTTTC. It specifies CASSGAGANVLTF. The gene calls are TRBV10-2 and TRBJ2-6; D not resolved. Germline CDR1 reads WSHSY; CDR2 reads SAAADI. The CDR3 sequence is 13 residues long. The ends were cut back, 4 bases at V and 2 bases at J, with 3 bases in the middle.

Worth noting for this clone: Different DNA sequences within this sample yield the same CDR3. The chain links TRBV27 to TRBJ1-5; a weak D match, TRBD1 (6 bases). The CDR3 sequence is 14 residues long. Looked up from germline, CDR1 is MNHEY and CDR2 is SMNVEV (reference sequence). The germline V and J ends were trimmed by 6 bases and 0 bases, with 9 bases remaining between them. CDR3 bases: TGTGCCAGCAGCCCACAGGGTAGCAATCAGCCCCAGCATTTT. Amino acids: CASSPQGSNQPQHF.

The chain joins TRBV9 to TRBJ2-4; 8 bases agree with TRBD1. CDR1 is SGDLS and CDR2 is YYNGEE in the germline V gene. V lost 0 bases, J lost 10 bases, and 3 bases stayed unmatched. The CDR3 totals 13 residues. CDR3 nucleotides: TGTGCCAGCAGCGTAGGGGACAGGTATATTCAGTACTTC. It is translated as CASSVGDRYIQYF.